This T cell receptor (beta chain) appears in the sequencing data of a study of cytomegalovirus exposure and HLA in healthy donors. Broader study findings: Analyzed later, association rates of TCRs varied across HLA loci, with DRB1 most and HLA-C fewest.

Comment on this clone: Its cognate antigen is unknown.

V shed 5 bases and J shed 7 bases, with 12 bases lying between them. This CDR3 comprises 12 residues. Germline values: CDR1 SEHNR, CDR2 FQNEAQ (reference sequence). PCR amplification relied on 60 Vbeta primers (plus 13 Jbeta primers). Data came from immunoSEQ multiplex PCR; TCRdb stores just in-frame clones and leaves some out. Of about 250,000 clones detected, roughly 85% appear once; the ten largest clones hold about 0.25%. The specimen sequenced was PBMCs. The chain has TRBV7-9 and TRBJ2-7; a weak D match, TRBD1 (5 bases). The clonotype comes from a girl aged 2 to 10 in good health and CMV-seronegative. The CDR3 here is CASSLQGVEQYF. The CDR3 bases are TGTGCCAGCAGCCTCCAGGGTGTGGAGCAGTACTTC.